This TCR beta chain appears in the sequencing data of a study of blood T cells in healthy people across ages. General study points: When set beside aged donors, long-lived donors presented more naive CD4+ cells and higher diversity.

A second PCR of 7 to 11 cycles used a sample-barcoded 5' primer and a J-beta primer mix. TCRdb ran MiXCR on the 5' RACE reads and lists one entry per CDR3 protein. The sample shows about 780,000 distinct CDR3 sequences, about half of them seen only once. Peripheral blood from each donor was collected in a volume of 9.5 to 10 milliliters. Of note for this clonotype: Its antigen is currently unknown.

The germline V and J ends were trimmed by 0 bases and 2 bases, with 9 bases remaining between them. The germline V gene encodes CDR1 LGHNA and CDR2 YNFKEQ. This CDR3 contains 15 residues. The receptor comes from a man older than 75 in good health. The chain is built from TRBV4-2 and TRBJ2-3; unclear D gene. Sequenced sample: blood. Written as DNA, the CDR3 is TGTGCCAGCAGCCAAGAAAGGCCATTCACAGATACGCAGTATTTT. This sequence encodes CASSQERPFTDTQYF.